This T cell receptor beta chain originates from a study of cytomegalovirus exposure and HLA in healthy donors. Trimming stripped 0 bases from V and 11 bases from J, with 16 bases between. CDR3 length equals 14 residues. From germline, CDR1 is SNHLY and CDR2 FYNNEI. In the PCR, 60 Vbeta and 13 Jbeta primers were used. Only in-frame clones appear in the TCRdb table, and some are missing; sequencing was by immunoSEQ multiplex PCR. Of 180,000 or so clones listed, over 75% are singletons. Sequenced material: PBMCs. The chain employs TRBV2 and TRBJ1-2; tentative D call: TRBD1 (6 bases). The TCR originated in a young woman in good health and CMV-seronegative. CDR3 in amino acids: CASSEASRTVGYTF. The CDR3 DNA reads TGTGCCAGCAGTGAAGCTTCAAGGACAGTAGGATACACCTTC.